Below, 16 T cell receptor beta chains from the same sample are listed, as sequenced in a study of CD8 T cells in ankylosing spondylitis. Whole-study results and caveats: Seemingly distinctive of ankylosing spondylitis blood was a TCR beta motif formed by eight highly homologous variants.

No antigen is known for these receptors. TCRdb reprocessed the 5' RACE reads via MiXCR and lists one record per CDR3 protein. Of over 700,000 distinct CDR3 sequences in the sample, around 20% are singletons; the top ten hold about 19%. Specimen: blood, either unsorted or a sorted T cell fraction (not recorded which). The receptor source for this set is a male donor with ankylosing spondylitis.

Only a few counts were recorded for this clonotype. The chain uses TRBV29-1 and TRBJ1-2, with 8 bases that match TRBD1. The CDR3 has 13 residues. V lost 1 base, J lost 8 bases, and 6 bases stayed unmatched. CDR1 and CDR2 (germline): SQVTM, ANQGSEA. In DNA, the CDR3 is TGCAGCGTTGAAGGGGGCAGGGGGCACGGCTACACCTTC. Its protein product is CSVEGGRGHGYTF.

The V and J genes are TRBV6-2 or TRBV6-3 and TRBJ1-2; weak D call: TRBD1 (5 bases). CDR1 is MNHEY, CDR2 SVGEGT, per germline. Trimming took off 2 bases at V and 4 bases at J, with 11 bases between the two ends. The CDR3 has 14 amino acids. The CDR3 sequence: CASSYPGTGYGYTF. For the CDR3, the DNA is TGTGCCAGCAGTTACCCCGGGACGGGCTATGGCTACACCTTC.

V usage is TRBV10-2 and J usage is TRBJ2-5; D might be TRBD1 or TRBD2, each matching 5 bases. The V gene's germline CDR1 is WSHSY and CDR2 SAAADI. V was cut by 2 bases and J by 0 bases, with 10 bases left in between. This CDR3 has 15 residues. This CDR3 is CASSEEWGYQETQYF. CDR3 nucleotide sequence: TGCGCCAGCAGTGAGGAGTGGGGGTACCAAGAGACCCAGTACTTC.

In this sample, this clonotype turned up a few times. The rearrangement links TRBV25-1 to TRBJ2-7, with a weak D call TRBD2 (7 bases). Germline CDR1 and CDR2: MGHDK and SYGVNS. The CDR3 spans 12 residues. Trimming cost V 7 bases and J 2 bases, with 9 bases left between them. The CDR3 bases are TGTGCCAGCACGGGGGGCACCTACGAGCAGTACTTC. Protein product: CASTGGTYEQYF.

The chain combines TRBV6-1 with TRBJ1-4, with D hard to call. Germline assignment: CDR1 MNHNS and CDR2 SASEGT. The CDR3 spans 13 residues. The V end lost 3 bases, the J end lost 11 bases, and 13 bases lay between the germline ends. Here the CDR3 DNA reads TGTGCCAGCAGTGACCAGGCACCCGCCAAACTGTTTTTT. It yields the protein CASSDQAPAKLFF.

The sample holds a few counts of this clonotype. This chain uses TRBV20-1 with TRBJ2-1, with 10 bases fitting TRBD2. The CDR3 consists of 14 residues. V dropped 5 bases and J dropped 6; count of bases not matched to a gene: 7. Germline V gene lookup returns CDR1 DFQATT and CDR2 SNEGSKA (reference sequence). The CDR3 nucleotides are TGCAGTGCTCTCGGACTAGCGGCTGTCAATGAGCAGTTCTTC. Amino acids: CSALGLAAVNEQFF.

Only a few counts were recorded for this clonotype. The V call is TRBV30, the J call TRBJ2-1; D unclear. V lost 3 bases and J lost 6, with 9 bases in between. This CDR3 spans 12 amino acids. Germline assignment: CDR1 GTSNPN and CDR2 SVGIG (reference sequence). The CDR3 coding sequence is TGTGCCTGGAGGGGTCCGGGCAATGAGCAGTTCTTC. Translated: CAWRGPGNEQFF.

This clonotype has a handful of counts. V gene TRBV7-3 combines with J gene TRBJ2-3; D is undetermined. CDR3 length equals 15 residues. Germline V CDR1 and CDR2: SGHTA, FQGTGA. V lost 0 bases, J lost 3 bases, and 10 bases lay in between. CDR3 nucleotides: TGTGCCAGCAGCTTAACGGCTCGTTGGACAGATACGCAGTATTTT. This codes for CASSLTARWTDTQYF.

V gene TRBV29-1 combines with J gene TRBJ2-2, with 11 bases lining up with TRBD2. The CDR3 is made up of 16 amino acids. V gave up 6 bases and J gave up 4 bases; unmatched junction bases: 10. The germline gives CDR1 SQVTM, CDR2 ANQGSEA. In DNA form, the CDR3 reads TGCAGCGTAGAGGGGCTAGCGGGAGGTTCCACCGGGGAGCTGTTTTTT. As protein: CSVEGLAGGSTGELFF.

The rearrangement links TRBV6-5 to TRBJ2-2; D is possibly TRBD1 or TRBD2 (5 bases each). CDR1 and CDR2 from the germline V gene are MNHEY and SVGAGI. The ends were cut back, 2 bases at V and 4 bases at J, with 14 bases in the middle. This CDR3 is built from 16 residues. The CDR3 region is CASSYPSGRGTGELFF. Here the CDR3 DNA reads TGTGCCAGCAGTTACCCGTCGGGGCGCGGCACCGGGGAGCTGTTTTTT.

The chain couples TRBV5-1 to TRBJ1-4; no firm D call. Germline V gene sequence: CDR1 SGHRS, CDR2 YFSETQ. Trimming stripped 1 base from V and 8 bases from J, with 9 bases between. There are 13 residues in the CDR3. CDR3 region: CASSLTLTEKLFF. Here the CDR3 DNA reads TGCGCCAGCAGCTTGACACTTACCGAAAAACTGTTTTTT.

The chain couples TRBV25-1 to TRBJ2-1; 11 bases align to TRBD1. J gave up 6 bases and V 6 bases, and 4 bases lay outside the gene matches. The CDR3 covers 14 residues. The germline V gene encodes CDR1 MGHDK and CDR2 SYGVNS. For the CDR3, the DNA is TGTGCCAGCAGCACCGGGACAGGGGGCAATGAGCAGTTCTTC. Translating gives CASSTGTGGNEQFF.

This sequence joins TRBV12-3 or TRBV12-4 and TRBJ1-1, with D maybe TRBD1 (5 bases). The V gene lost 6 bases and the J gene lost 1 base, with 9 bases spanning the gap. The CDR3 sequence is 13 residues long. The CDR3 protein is CASRMQGNTEAFF. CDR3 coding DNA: TGTGCCAGCAGGATGCAGGGGAACACTGAAGCTTTCTTT.

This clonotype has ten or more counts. The CDR3 DNA follows: TGTGCCATCAGCGGACTAGCGGAAAACACCGGGGAGCTGTTTTTT. Its protein product is CAISGLAENTGELFF. This sequence joins TRBV10-3 and TRBJ2-2; 10 bases map to TRBD2. V lost 6 bases, J lost 2 bases, and 3 bases stayed unmatched. CDR1 ENHRY and CDR2 SYGVKD come from the germline V gene. The CDR3 is 15 amino acids.

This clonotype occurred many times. Here the CDR3 reads CASSLGAGGEGNYGYTF. Here the CDR3 DNA reads TGTGCCAGCAGTTTGGGGGCAGGGGGCGAGGGAAACTATGGCTACACCTTC. J is TRBJ1-2 and V is TRBV12-3 or TRBV12-4; 8 nucleotides agree with TRBD1. The CDR3 loop spans 17 amino acids. The ends lost 3 bases at V and 2 bases at J; junction bases unmatched: 11.

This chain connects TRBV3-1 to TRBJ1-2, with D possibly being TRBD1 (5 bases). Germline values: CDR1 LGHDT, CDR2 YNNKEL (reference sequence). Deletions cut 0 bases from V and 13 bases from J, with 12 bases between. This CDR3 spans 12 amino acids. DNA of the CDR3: TGTGCCAGCAGCCAAGATACCGGGGCTTCCACCTTC. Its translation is CASSQDTGASTF. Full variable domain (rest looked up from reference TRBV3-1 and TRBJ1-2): DTAVSQTPKYLVTQMGNDKSIKCEQNLGHDTMYWYKQDSKKFLKIMFSYNNKELIINETVPNRFSPKSPDKAHLNLHINSLELGDSAVYFCASSQDTGASTFGSGTRLTVV.